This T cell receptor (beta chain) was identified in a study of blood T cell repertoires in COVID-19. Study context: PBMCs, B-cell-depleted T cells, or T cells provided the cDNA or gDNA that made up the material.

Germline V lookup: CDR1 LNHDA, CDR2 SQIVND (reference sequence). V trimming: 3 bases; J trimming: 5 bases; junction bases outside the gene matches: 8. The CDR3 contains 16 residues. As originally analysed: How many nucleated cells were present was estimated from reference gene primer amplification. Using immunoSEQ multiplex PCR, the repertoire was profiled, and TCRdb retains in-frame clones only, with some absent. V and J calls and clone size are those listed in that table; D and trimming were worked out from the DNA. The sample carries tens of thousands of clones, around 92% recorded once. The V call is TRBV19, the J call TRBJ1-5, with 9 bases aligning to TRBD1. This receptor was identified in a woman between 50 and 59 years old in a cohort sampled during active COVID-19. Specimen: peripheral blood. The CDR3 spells CASSIFRGQGHQPQHF. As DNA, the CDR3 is TGTGCCAGTAGTATCTTCCGGGGACAGGGCCATCAGCCCCAGCATTTT.